These 19 T cell receptor beta chains originate from one sample sequenced in a study of T-cell reconstitution after alpha-beta-depleted transplantation in children. TCRbeta library preparation incorporated unique molecular identifiers. MiXCR was run by TCRdb on the PCR reads, yielding one entry per CDR3 protein. This sample has approximately 93,000 distinct CDR3 sequences; 6.5% to 8.5% occur once, and the top ten carry approximately 6.6%. The sequences come from PBMCs from the stem cell graft donor, collected from the stem cell graft. Source of these receptors: a human donor who donated a stem cell graft to a child with congenital amegakaryocytic thrombocytopenia.

Ten or more counts support this clonotype. The rearrangement links TRBV7-2 to TRBJ2-3; TRBD1 aligns across 9 bases. Germline CDR1 and CDR2: SGHTA and FQGNSA. V shed 2 bases, J shed 5 bases, and the junction held 8 bases outside the gene matches. The CDR3 spans 16 residues. CDR3 in DNA: TGTGCCAGCAGCTTAAGGCTGACAGGGGGGAGAGATACGCAGTATTTT. Its translation: CASSLRLTGGRDTQYF.

This clonotype was observed at least ten times. The chain couples TRBV7-7 to TRBJ2-7; D is unclear. Trimming removed 5 bases from V and 4 bases from J, with 15 bases in between. CDR3 length equals 14 residues. Per germline, CDR1 SSHAT and CDR2 FNYEAQ (reference sequence). In DNA form, the CDR3 reads TGTGCCAGCAGCCCTTCCTACCAGGCATACGAGCAGTACTTC. Translated, it gives CASSPSYQAYEQYF.

This clonotype was seen repeatedly, ten times or more. The V and J genes are TRBV12-3 or TRBV12-4 and TRBJ1-5; D gene uncertain. The CDR3 extends over 14 amino acids. Trimming removed 8 bases from V and 0 bases from J, with 11 bases in between. This chain's CDR3 is CASCSSHSNQPQHF. CDR3 nucleotides: TGTGCCAGCTGCAGTTCACATAGCAATCAGCCCCAGCATTTT.

This clonotype was seen ten or more times. V is TRBV7-9 and J is TRBJ1-1, with TRBD1 as a possible D gene (5 bases). Germline V gives CDR1 SEHNR, CDR2 FQNEAQ (reference sequence). V was pared by 1 base and J by 2 bases, with 14 bases between. This CDR3 contains 16 residues. This chain's CDR3 is CASSLGQGNPNTEAFF. The CDR3 region has the DNA TGTGCCAGCAGCTTAGGCCAGGGCAACCCCAACACTGAAGCTTTCTTT.

This clonotype was counted many times. The chain joins TRBV5-1 to TRBJ2-1; D is perhaps TRBD1 or TRBD2 (5 bases each). This CDR3 contains 13 residues. V was trimmed by 7 bases and J by 6 bases, leaving 14 bases between them. The germline gives CDR1 SGHRS, CDR2 YFSETQ. The CDR3 DNA sequence: TGCGCCAGCGGGGACCCCGGCGGCAATGAGCAGTTCTTC. The encoded protein is CASGDPGGNEQFF.

About this clonotype itself: A read error is likely, as this CDR3 ends without the conserved phenylalanine or tryptophan. V is TRBV7-2 and J is TRBJ2-3, with D possibly TRBD2 on 5 matching bases. This CDR3 is 12 amino acids long. Germline-derived CDR1 and CDR2 are SGHTA and FQGNSA. The CDR3 is CASGLDLATQYL. For the CDR3, the DNA is TGTGCCAGCGGCTTAGATCTAGCTACGCAGTATTTG.

This clonotype has at least ten counts. V is TRBV29-1 and J is TRBJ2-3; 7 bases are a match to TRBD1. The germline gives CDR1 SQVTM, CDR2 ANQGSEA. V lost 7 bases and J lost 2; bases outside the gene matches: 6. The CDR3 totals 13 residues. Written as DNA, the CDR3 is TGCAGCGCGACAGGGTCGCACACAGATACGCAGTATTTT. Its translation is CSATGSHTDTQYF.

This clonotype was seen ten or more times. J is TRBJ1-1 and V is TRBV7-8; D unclear. From germline, CDR1 is SGHVS and CDR2 FQNEAQ. The CDR3 is 14 amino acids. V dropped 5 bases and J dropped 4 bases, with 14 bases sitting between them. Here the CDR3 reads CASSPSGFVTEAFF. CDR3 DNA: TGTGCCAGCAGCCCCTCGGGGTTTGTCACTGAAGCTTTCTTT.

The rearrangement joins TRBV12-3 or TRBV12-4 to TRBJ2-5; the D gene is possibly TRBD2 (5 bases). Trimming cost V 2 bases and J 4 bases, with 17 bases left between them. CDR3 length: 16 residues. CDR3 region: CASSLHSGSLRETQYF. In DNA, the CDR3 is TGTGCCAGCAGTTTACATTCGGGGTCCCTCCGAGAGACCCAGTACTTC.

This clonotype occurred a few times. J is TRBJ2-1 and V is TRBV7-3; 8 bases match TRBD2. This CDR3 comprises 16 residues. V trimming: 4 bases; J trimming: 5 bases; junction bases outside the gene matches: 10. In germline, CDR1 is SGHTA, CDR2 FQGTGA. The CDR3 region is CASSSGLEGDHNEQFF. The CDR3 DNA reads as TGTGCCAGCAGCTCGGGACTAGAGGGGGACCACAATGAGCAGTTCTTC.

This clonotype occurred many times. This chain links TRBV18 with TRBJ1-1; 9 positions match TRBD1. The V gene end was trimmed by 5 bases and the J gene end by 4 bases; junction bases not matched to a gene: 5. Germline CDR1 reads KGHSH; CDR2 reads LQKENI. The CDR3 spans 14 residues. The CDR3 DNA sequence: TGTGCCAGCTCAAAACAGGGGGCCGGCACTGAAGCTTTCTTT. This translates into CASSKQGAGTEAFF. The full variable domain, rest sourced from reference TRBV18 and TRBJ1-1, is NAGVMQNPRHLVRRRGQEARLRCSPMKGHSHVYWYRQLPEEGLKFMVYLQKENIIDESGMPKERFSAEFPKEGPSILRIQQVVRGDSAAYFCASSKQGAGTEAFFGQGTRLTVV.

This clonotype appeared many times. For the CDR3, the DNA is TGTGCCAGCAGCTTGGGCCGGGGCAGCGGGGAAAACACCGGGGAGCTGTTTTTT. Amino acids: CASSLGRGSGENTGELFF. The rearrangement joins TRBV11-2 to TRBJ2-2; 7 bases map to TRBD2. V shed 3 bases, J shed 2 bases, and the junction held 12 bases outside the gene matches. The CDR3 spans 18 residues. Germline loops: CDR1 SGHAT, CDR2 FQNNGV.

This clonotype came up many times. The genes are TRBV5-1 and TRBJ1-1, with TRBD1 matching 7 bases. The CDR3 is made up of 14 amino acids. The junction had 14 bases not matched to a gene; V was cut back by 5 bases and J by 10 bases. Germline CDR1 SGHRS, CDR2 YFSETQ. The CDR3 protein is CASRPSPSEGAAFF. DNA for the CDR3: TGCGCCAGCAGACCCTCCCCTTCGGAGGGGGCAGCTTTCTTT.

This clonotype was found many times. This chain connects TRBV7-2 to TRBJ2-7; 9 positions agree with TRBD2. Germline loops: CDR1 SGHTA, CDR2 FQGNSA. V lost 0 bases to trimming and J lost 4 bases; unmatched junction nucleotides: 7. CDR3 size: 16 residues. CDR3 residues: CASSLAEAGGRYEQYF. The CDR3 bases are TGTGCCAGCAGCTTAGCCGAGGCGGGAGGGCGGTACGAGCAGTACTTC.

The CDR3: CASSMAGGVNTEAFF. For the CDR3, the DNA is TGTGCCAGTAGTATGGCAGGGGGGGTGAACACTGAAGCTTTCTTT. V gene TRBV19 combines with J gene TRBJ1-1; TRBD1 matches at 7 bases. V was pared by 3 bases and J by 0 bases, with 4 bases of the junction left unmatched. Germline values: CDR1 LNHDA, CDR2 SQIVND (reference sequence). This CDR3 spans 15 amino acids.

This clonotype was seen repeatedly, ten times or more. The V gene is TRBV6-4, the J gene TRBJ2-3; the D is unclear. The CDR3 totals 13 residues. The V end lost 1 base, the J end lost 7 bases, and 9 bases lay between the germline ends. Germline loops: CDR1 MRHNA, CDR2 SNTAGT. CDR3 region: CASSDWVGNTQYF. The CDR3 DNA reads TGTGCCAGCAGTGACTGGGTGGGAAATACGCAGTATTTT.

At least ten counts were recorded for this clonotype. The chain employs TRBV20-1 and TRBJ2-5; weak D call: TRBD1 (6 bases). The CDR3 consists of 13 residues. Per the germline V gene, CDR1 is DFQATT and CDR2 is SNEGSKA (reference sequence). V was pared by 5 bases and J by 2 bases, with 12 bases between. DNA of the CDR3: TGCAGTGCTCGGAAGGACAGTCAAGAGACCCAGTACTTC. Translating it yields CSARKDSQETQYF.

This clonotype has ten or more counts. The chain carries TRBV7-9 and TRBJ1-2, with D hard to call. CDR1 is SEHNR and CDR2 is FQNEAQ in the germline V gene (reference sequence). Trimming cost V 2 bases and J 5 bases, with 15 bases left between them. The CDR3 has 15 residues. The CDR3 DNA follows: TGTGCCAGCAGCTTAACCGCACTTTTCGAATATGGCTACACCTTC. Its translation: CASSLTALFEYGYTF.

This clonotype was recorded many times. V usage is TRBV4-3 and J usage is TRBJ1-1; D unresolved. Germline-derived CDR1 and CDR2 are LGHNA and YSLEER. This CDR3 comprises 14 residues. Trimming took 6 bases from V and 0 from J, leaving 11 bases between them. CDR3 loop: CASSYTAMNTEAFF. CDR3 nucleotides: TGCGCCAGCAGTTATACAGCCATGAACACTGAAGCTTTCTTT.